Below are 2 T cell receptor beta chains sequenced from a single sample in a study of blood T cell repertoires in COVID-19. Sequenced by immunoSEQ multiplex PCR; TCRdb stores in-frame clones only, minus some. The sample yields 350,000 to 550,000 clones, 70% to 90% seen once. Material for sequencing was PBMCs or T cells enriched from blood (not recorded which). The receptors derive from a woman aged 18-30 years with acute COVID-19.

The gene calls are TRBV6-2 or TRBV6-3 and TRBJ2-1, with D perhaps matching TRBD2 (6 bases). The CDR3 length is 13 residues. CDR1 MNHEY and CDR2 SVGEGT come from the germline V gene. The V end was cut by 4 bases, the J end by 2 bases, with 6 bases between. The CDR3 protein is CASSWTTYNEQFF. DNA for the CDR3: TGTGCCAGCAGTTGGACTACCTACAATGAGCAGTTCTTC.

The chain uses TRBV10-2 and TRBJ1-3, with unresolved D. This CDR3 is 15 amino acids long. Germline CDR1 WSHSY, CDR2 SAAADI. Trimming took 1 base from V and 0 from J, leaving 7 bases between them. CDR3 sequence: CASSELSGSGNTIYF. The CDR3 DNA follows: TGCGCCAGCAGTGAGTTGTCCGGCTCTGGAAACACCATATATTTT.